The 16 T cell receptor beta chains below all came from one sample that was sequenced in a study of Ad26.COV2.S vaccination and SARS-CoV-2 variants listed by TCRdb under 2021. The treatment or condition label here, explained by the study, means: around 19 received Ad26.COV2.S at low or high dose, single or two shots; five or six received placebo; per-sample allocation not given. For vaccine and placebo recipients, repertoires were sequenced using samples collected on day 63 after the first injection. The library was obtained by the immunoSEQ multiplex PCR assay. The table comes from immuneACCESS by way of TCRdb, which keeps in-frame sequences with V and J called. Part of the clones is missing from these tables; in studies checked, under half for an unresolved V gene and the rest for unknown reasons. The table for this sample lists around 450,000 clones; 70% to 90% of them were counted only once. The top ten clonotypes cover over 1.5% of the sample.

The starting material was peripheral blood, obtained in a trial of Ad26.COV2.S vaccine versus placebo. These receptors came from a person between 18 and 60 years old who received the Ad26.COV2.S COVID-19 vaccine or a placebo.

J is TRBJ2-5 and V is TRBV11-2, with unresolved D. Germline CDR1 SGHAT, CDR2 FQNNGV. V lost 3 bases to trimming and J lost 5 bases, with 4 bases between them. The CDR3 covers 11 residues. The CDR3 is CASSLRETQYF. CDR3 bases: TGTGCCAGCAGCTTGAGGGAGACCCAGTACTTC.

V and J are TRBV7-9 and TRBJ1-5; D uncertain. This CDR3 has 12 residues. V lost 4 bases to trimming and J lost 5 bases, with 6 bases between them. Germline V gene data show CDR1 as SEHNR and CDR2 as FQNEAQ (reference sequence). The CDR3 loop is CASSSVDQPQHF. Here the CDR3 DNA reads TGTGCCAGCAGCTCGGTTGATCAGCCCCAGCATTTT.

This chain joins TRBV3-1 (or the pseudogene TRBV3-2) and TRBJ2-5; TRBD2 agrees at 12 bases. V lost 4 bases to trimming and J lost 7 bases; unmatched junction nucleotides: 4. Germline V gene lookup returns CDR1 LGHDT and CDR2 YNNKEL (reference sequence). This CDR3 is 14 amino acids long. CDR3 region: CASSLTTSGGTQYF. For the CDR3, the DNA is TGTGCCAGCAGCCTAACGACTAGCGGGGGGACCCAGTACTTC.

The CDR3 loop reads CASRQGLSYEQYF. CDR3 nucleotides: TGTGCCAGCAGACAAGGCCTCTCCTACGAGCAGTACTTC. The chain uses TRBV2 and TRBJ2-7; no firm D call. With 6 bases removed from V and 0 bases from J, the gap between germline ends came to 9 bases. CDR3 length: 13 residues. The germline gives CDR1 SNHLY, CDR2 FYNNEI.

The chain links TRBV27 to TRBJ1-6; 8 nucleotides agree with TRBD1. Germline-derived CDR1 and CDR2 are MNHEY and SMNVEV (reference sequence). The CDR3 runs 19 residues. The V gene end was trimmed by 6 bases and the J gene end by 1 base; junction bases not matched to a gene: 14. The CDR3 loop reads CASSPRPPGGWSYNSPLHF. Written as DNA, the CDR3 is TGTGCCAGCAGCCCTAGACCCCCAGGGGGCTGGTCCTATAATTCACCCCTCCACTTT.

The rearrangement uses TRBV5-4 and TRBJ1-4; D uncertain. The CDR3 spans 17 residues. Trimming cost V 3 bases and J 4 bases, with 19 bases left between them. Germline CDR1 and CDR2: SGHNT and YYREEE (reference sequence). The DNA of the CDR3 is TGTGCCAGCAGCTCCTTTCCCAAGCAGGCGGGTAATGAAAAACTGTTTTTT. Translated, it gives CASSSFPKQAGNEKLFF.

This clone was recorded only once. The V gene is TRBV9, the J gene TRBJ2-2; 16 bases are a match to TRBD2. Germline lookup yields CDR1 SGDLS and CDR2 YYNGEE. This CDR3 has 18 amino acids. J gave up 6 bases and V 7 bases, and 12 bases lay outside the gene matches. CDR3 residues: CASGNTGLAGGFPGELFF. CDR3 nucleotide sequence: TGTGCCAGCGGCAACACGGGACTAGCGGGGGGGTTCCCCGGGGAGCTGTTTTTT.

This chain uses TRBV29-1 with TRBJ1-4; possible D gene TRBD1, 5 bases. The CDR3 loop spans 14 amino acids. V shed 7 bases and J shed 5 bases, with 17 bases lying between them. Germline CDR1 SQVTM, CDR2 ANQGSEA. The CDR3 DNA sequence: TGCAGCGCCCGGGGGTACGCCGTGAATGAAAAACTGTTTTTT. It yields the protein CSARGYAVNEKLFF.

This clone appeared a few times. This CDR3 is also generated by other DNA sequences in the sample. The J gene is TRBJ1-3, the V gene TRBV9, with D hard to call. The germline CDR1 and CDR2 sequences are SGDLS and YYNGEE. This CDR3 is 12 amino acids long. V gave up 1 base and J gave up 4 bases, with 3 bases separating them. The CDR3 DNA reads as TGTGCCAGCAGCGTATCCGGAAACACCATATATTTT. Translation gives CASSVSGNTIYF.

CDR3 nucleotides: TGTGCCTGGAGTGGGGGTGGGAGGCAGCCCCAGCATTTT. This encodes CAWSGGGRQPQHF. V is TRBV30 and J is TRBJ1-5; D unresolved. The germline CDR1 and CDR2 sequences are GTSNPN and SVGIG (reference sequence). V was pared by 1 base and J by 7 bases, with 11 bases between. The CDR3 has 13 amino acids.

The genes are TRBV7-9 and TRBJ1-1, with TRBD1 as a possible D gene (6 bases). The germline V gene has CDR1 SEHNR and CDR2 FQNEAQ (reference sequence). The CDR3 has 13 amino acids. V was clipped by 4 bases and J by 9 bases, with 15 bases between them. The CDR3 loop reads CASSSRGQPKAFF. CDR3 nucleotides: TGTGCCAGCAGCTCCCGAGGACAGCCGAAAGCTTTCTTT.

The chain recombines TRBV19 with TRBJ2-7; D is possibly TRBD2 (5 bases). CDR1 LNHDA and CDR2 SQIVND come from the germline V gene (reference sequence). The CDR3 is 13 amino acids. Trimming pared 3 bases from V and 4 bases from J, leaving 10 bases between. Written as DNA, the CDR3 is TGTGCCAGTAGTATGGGGAGAAAATACGAGCAGTACTTC. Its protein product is CASSMGRKYEQYF.

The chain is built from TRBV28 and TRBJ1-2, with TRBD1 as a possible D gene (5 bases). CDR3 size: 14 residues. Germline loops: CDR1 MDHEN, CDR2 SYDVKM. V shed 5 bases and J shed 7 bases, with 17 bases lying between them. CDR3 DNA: TGTGCCAGCAGTGCGTCGGGACGGCCGGGTGGCTACACCTTC. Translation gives CASSASGRPGGYTF.

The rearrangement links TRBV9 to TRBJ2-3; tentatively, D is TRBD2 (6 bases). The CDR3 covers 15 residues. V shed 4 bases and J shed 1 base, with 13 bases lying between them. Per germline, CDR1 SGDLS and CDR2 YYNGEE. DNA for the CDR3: TGTGCCAGCAGCCCGTCTTCGGGGGGCACAGATACGCAGTATTTT. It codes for CASSPSSGGTDTQYF.

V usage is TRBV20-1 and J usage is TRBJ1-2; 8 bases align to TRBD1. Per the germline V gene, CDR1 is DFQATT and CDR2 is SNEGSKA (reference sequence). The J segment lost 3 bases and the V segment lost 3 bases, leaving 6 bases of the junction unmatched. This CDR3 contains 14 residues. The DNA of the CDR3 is TGCAGTGCTAGTGCGCAGGGGGCCCACTATGGCTACACCTTC. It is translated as CSASAQGAHYGYTF.

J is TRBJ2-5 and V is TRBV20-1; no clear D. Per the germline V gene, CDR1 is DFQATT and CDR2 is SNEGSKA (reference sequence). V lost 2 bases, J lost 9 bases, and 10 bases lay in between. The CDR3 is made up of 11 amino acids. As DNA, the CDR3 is TGCAGTGCTAGACTGGTCTGGGCCCAGTACTTC. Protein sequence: CSARLVWAQYF.